Following are 2 T cell receptor beta chains from one sample sequenced in a study of CD8 T cell repertoires and HIV-1 epitope variants. Measured with immunoSEQ multiplex PCR; TCRdb has only the in-frame clones, and not every one. Seen here are 5,000 to 7,000 clones, roughly two thirds observed once, and the top ten hold 35% to 55%. These receptors' targets are unknown. Sequencing was performed on cultured CD8+ T cells derived from PBMCs. The receptor set was obtained from a male donor with HIV.

The V call is TRBV28, the J call TRBJ2-7; 13 bases fit TRBD2. This CDR3 region has 18 residues. The ends lost 1 base at V and 0 bases at J; junction bases unmatched: 6. Germline-derived CDR1 and CDR2 are MDHEN and SYDVKM. This chain's CDR3 is CASSLSRTSGSGSYEQYF. The DNA for the CDR3 is TGTGCCAGCAGTTTATCCCGGACTAGCGGGAGTGGCTCCTACGAGCAGTACTTC.

Of note for this clone: This may be a read error, as it is one base from a much larger clone. Other DNA sequences in this specimen translate into the identical CDR3. CDR3 in DNA: TGTGCTAGCAGCTCGGACAGCACCGGGGAGCTGTTTTTT. The encoded protein is CASSSDSTGELFF. This chain uses TRBV6-5 with TRBJ2-2, with a possible D match to TRBD1 (6 bases). This CDR3 comprises 13 residues. Per germline, CDR1 MNHEY and CDR2 SVGAGI.